This TCR beta chain was observed in a study of blood T cell repertoires in COVID-19. Study background: Samples representing acute and convalescent COVID-19 were sourced from the United States, Italy and Spain. Nucleic acid was either cDNA or gDNA, and it came from T cells, B-cell-depleted T cells, or PBMCs.

Produced via immunoSEQ multiplex PCR; TCRdb's table is partial and in-frame only. Altogether roughly 250,000 clones are present, around 88% being singletons, with the ten largest covering more than 0.75%. This CDR3 has 19 residues. V was clipped by 0 bases and J by 0 bases; unmatched bases: 4. Looked up from germline, CDR1 is LNHNV and CDR2 is YYDKDF (reference sequence). The sequenced sample consisted of peripheral blood. The clonotype was recovered from a man aged 25 to 45 with acute or convalescent COVID-19. The rearrangement uses TRBV15 and TRBJ2-6; 11 positions agree with TRBD1. The CDR3 DNA reads TGTGCCACCAGCAGAGATCGAGGGACAGGGGGCTCTGGGGCCAACGTCCTGACTTTC. This gives the protein CATSRDRGTGGSGANVLTF.